These 19 T cell receptor beta chains share one sample of origin, sequenced in a study of low-dose radiotherapy and immunotherapy resistance in tumors. Indicated time point: before trial treatment. Alpha- and beta-chain coverage of first-strand cDNA came from TRAV- and TRBV-specific primers. The TCRs were subjected to amplification over around 18 PCR cycles employing a constant-region primer in conjunction with a V-primer adapter. In TCRdb, the reads were re-called with MiXCR into one record per CDR3 protein. The data show more than 50,000 distinct CDR3 sequences, roughly 29% seen once. Sequencing used PBMCs, obtained before treatment. Receptor source: a male donor with rectosigmoid adenocarcinoma.

To note about this clonotype: One base separates it from a far larger clone, so it is likely a read error. V gene TRBV6-5 combines with J gene TRBJ1-2, with D tentatively TRBD1 (5 bases). This CDR3 contains 13 residues. The V end lost 5 bases, the J end lost 8 bases, and 15 bases lay between the germline ends. From germline, CDR1 is MNHEY and CDR2 SVGAGI. The CDR3 nucleotides read TGTGCCAGCAGTGATTCGGGGGTAGGAGGCTACACCTTC. Translating gives CASSDSGVGGYTF.

A word on this clonotype: A far larger clone differs by one base, so this is likely a read error. The V and J genes are TRBV28 and TRBJ2-7; D is ambiguous. The CDR3 sequence is 15 residues long. The germline gives CDR1 MDHEN, CDR2 SYDVKM. V lost 6 bases to trimming and J lost 7 bases, with 22 bases between them. The CDR3 region has the DNA TGTGCCAGCAGCTTCGGACGGGTCTCCTACAATGAGCAGTACTTC. It translates to CASSFGRVSYNEQYF.

This clonotype was recorded at least ten times. The rearrangement links TRBV5-1 to TRBJ2-1, with TRBD1 identical over 8 bases. This CDR3 contains 15 residues. J lost 8 bases, V lost 4 bases, and 11 bases had no gene match. Looked up from germline, CDR1 is SGHRS and CDR2 is YFSETQ. In DNA form, the CDR3 reads TGCGCCAGCAGCCCCGGGACAGGCTCGGTGGATGAGCAGTTCTTC. Encoded protein: CASSPGTGSVDEQFF.

With respect to this clonotype: A far larger clone lies a single base away; this is likely a read error. The rearrangement uses TRBV6-6 and TRBJ2-1; D may be TRBD1 or TRBD2 (5 bases each). Germline V gene data show CDR1 as MNHNY and CDR2 as SVGAGI (reference sequence). This CDR3 is built from 13 residues. Here the CDR3 DNA reads TGTGCCGGCAGTAACCGGGGCCCACTTGAGCAGTTCTTC. This gives the protein CAGSNRGPLEQFF.

This clonotype was counted many times. The rearrangement joins TRBV6-2 or TRBV6-3 to TRBJ2-7, with D possibly matching TRBD2 (5 bases). Germline values: CDR1 MNHEY, CDR2 SVGEGT. The ends were cut back, 5 bases at V and 3 bases at J, with 5 bases in the middle. The CDR3 spans 11 residues. The CDR3 sequence is CASSDYYEQYF. The CDR3 DNA sequence: TGTGCCAGCAGTGACTACTACGAGCAGTACTTC.

This clonotype was seen many times. The chain employs TRBV5-4 and TRBJ2-1; a weak D match, TRBD1 (6 bases). The germline V gene has CDR1 SGHNT and CDR2 YYREEE (reference sequence). Trimming removed 4 bases at V and 7 bases at J, with 18 bases between. The CDR3 extends over 15 amino acids. CDR3 sequence reads: CASSPDLWGQNEQFF. The CDR3 nucleotides are TGTGCCAGCAGCCCCGATTTATGGGGGCAAAATGAGCAGTTCTTC.

This chain joins TRBV5-1 and TRBJ2-7, with TRBD1 identical over 9 bases. The germline CDR1 and CDR2 sequences are SGHRS and YFSETQ. Losses at the gene ends were 4 bases for V and 0 bases for J; bases not matched to a gene: 14. CDR3 size: 18 residues. The CDR3 nucleotides are TGCGCCAGCAGCCCTGCCGGGACAGGGATTGGGGGCTCCTACGAGCAGTACTTC. The encoded protein is CASSPAGTGIGGSYEQYF.

This clonotype came up many times. CDR3 protein: CASTKDSGSLGDTQYF. DNA of the CDR3: TGCGCCAGCACCAAGGATAGCGGGAGTCTGGGAGATACGCAGTATTTT. This chain connects TRBV5-1 to TRBJ2-3, with 9 bases identical to TRBD2. Trimming cost V 6 bases and J 5 bases; bases outside gene matches: 13. The CDR3 spans 16 residues. Germline CDR1 reads SGHRS; CDR2 reads YFSETQ.

The table lists this clonotype with many counts. This rearrangement joins TRBV28 to TRBJ2-2, with D unresolved. Trimming removed 3 bases from V and 8 bases from J, with 19 bases in between. The CDR3 totals 16 residues. In germline, CDR1 is MDHEN, CDR2 SYDVKM. The CDR3 region has the DNA TGTGCCAGCAGTTTCTACAAGTATAAGTTTGATGGGGAGCTGTTTTTT. Amino acids: CASSFYKYKFDGELFF.

Many counts were recorded for this clonotype. The genes are TRBV5-1 and TRBJ2-3; possibly TRBD1 or TRBD2 for D (5 bases each). CDR1 and CDR2 from the germline V gene are SGHRS and YFSETQ. This CDR3 spans 15 amino acids. Trimming shortened V by 4 bases and J by 2 bases, and 14 bases separated the two germline ends. CDR3 region: CASSTLGTLTDTQYF. CDR3 sequence (DNA): TGCGCCAGCAGCACGCTGGGGACCCTCACAGATACGCAGTATTTT.

At least ten counts were recorded for this clonotype. The V call is TRBV19, the J call TRBJ2-3; 8 bases are shared with TRBD2. This CDR3 has 16 amino acids. Germline V gene data show CDR1 as LNHDA and CDR2 as SQIVND (reference sequence). Trimming cost V 3 bases and J 5 bases; bases outside gene matches: 10. DNA of the CDR3: TGTGCCAGTAGTATTGGTTTAGGACTAGCCGGAGATACGCAGTATTTT. It is translated as CASSIGLGLAGDTQYF.

V usage is TRBV12-3 or TRBV12-4 and J usage is TRBJ2-3, with 8 bases that match TRBD2. The CDR3 extends over 16 amino acids. With 3 bases clipped from V and 5 bases from J, the junction kept 10 bases outside the gene matches. The CDR3: CASSFTGGGLGDTQYF. In nucleotides, the CDR3 is TGTGCCAGCAGTTTTACGGGAGGGGGGCTAGGAGATACGCAGTATTTT.

In its sample, this clonotype was seen many times. The chain joins TRBV19 to TRBJ2-1; D unclear. Trimming left V 6 bases short and J 5 bases short, with 11 bases between. The CDR3 consists of 13 residues. CDR1 and CDR2 (germline): LNHDA, SQIVND (reference sequence). The CDR3 nucleotides read TGTGCCAGTAGCGTCGTTGCCGACAATGAGCAGTTCTTC. This sequence encodes CASSVVADNEQFF. Supplemented by reference TRBV19 and TRBJ2-1, the full variable domain reads DGGITQSPKYLFRKEGQNVTLSCEQNLNHDAMYWYRQDPGQGLRLIYYSQIVNDFQKGDIAEGYSVSREKKESFPLTVTSAQKNPTAFYLCASSVVADNEQFFGPGTRLTVL.

This chain links TRBV7-2 with TRBJ2-7; tentatively, D is TRBD1 or TRBD2 (6 bases each). Germline-derived CDR1 and CDR2 are SGHTA and FQGNSA. CDR3 length equals 13 residues. Trimming removed 7 bases from V and 7 bases from J, with 17 bases in between. CDR3 DNA: TGTGCCAGCACCTGGGACTTAGGGGGGGAGCAGTACTTC. It encodes CASTWDLGGEQYF. The whole variable domain, filled in from reference TRBV7-2 and TRBJ2-7, reads GAGVSQSPSNKVTEKGKDVELRCDPISGHTALYWYRQSLGQGLEFLIYFQGNSAPDKSGLPSDRFSAERTGGSVSTLTIQRTQQEDSAVYLCASTWDLGGEQYFGPGTRLTVT.

This chain uses TRBV28 with TRBJ1-3; perhaps TRBD1 as D (5 bases). CDR3 length: 16 residues. V lost 7 bases and J 0 bases, leaving 16 bases between the germline ends. Germline-derived CDR1 and CDR2 are MDHEN and SYDVKM. CDR3 coding DNA: TGTGCCAGCACCTTTGGGTCAGGGAGCTCTGGAAACACCATATATTTT. Translating gives CASTFGSGSSGNTIYF.

This clonotype was seen a handful of times. The chain carries TRBV28 and TRBJ2-6; no clear D gene. The CDR3 is 14 residues long. Per the germline V gene, CDR1 is MDHEN and CDR2 is SYDVKM. V lost 3 bases and J lost 2, with 5 bases in between. CDR3 DNA sequence: TGTGCCAGCAGTTTTCAGCCTGGGGCCAACGTCCTGACTTTC. Protein: CASSFQPGANVLTF.

As to this clonotype: The likely explanation is a read error, given a far larger clone one base away. This chain connects TRBV7-3 to TRBJ2-7, with 12 bases identical to TRBD2. This CDR3 is 16 amino acids long. Germline V CDR1 and CDR2: SGHTA, FQGTGA. V lost 3 bases to trimming and J lost 7 bases; unmatched junction nucleotides: 10. In DNA form, the CDR3 reads TGTGCCAGCAGCTTGGTGCCGGGACTAGCGGGTTATGAGCAGTACTTC. Translating it yields CASSLVPGLAGYEQYF.

The V call is TRBV28, the J call TRBJ1-1; D unclear. CDR3 size: 13 residues. The V end lost 7 bases, the J end lost 3 bases, and 12 bases lay between the germline ends. Germline CDR1 reads MDHEN; CDR2 reads SYDVKM. The CDR3 here is CASIRGGDTEAFF. In DNA form, the CDR3 reads TGTGCCAGCATCCGGGGTGGGGACACTGAAGCTTTCTTT.

The J gene is TRBJ2-3, the V gene TRBV6-8; D not resolved. The germline CDR1 and CDR2 sequences are MNHGY and SAAAGT. V lost 6 bases and J lost 6, with 16 bases in between. This CDR3 has 14 amino acids. The CDR3: CASSRLHSEDTQYF. The CDR3 nucleotides are TGTGCCAGCAGCCGCCTTCACTCTGAGGATACGCAGTATTTT.